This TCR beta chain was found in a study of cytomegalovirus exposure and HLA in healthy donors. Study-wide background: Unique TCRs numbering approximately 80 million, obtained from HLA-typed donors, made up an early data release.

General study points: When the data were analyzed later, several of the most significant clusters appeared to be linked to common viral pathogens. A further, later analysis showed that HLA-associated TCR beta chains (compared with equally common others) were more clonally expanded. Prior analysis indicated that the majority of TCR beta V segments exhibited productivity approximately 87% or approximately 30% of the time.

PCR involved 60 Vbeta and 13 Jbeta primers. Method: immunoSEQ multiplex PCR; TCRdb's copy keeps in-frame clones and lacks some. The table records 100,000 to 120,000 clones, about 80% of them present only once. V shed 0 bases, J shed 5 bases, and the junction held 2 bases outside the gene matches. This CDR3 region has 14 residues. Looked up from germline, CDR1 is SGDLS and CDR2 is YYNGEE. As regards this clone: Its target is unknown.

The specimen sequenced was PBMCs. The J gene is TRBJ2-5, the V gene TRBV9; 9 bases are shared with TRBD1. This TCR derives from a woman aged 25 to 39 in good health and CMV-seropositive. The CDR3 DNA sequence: TGTGCCAGCAGCGTAGACAGGGGGCCGGAGACCCAGTACTTC. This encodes CASSVDRGPETQYF.